This passage covers 26 T cell receptor beta chains from one sample sequenced in a study of T cell responses to AZD1222 COVID-19 vaccine. Measured with immunoSEQ multiplex PCR; TCRdb has only the in-frame clones, and not every one. The data show roughly 67,000 clones, about 91% seen once. The specimen was peripheral blood, collected on day 0 of AZD1222 vaccination. The receptor source for this set is an adult in good health.

The gene calls are TRBV19 and TRBJ2-2; 8 bases agree with TRBD1. The CDR3 covers 16 residues. Per germline, CDR1 LNHDA and CDR2 SQIVND (reference sequence). V was clipped by 5 bases and J by 2 bases; unmatched bases: 7. The CDR3 sequence is CASSQGAYTNTGELFF. The CDR3 bases are TGTGCCAGTAGTCAGGGGGCCTACACAAACACCGGGGAGCTGTTTTTT.

The chain is built from TRBV6-1 and TRBJ1-5, with a weak D call TRBD1 (5 bases). V lost 3 bases and J 2 bases, leaving 8 bases between the germline ends. This CDR3 spans 14 amino acids. CDR1 is MNHNS and CDR2 is SASEGT in the germline V gene. CDR3 in DNA: TGTGCCAGCAGTGAGGGAGGGGGCAATCAGCCCCAGCATTTT. The encoded protein is CASSEGGGNQPQHF.

This rearrangement joins TRBV14 to TRBJ1-4; 8 nucleotides agree with TRBD1. The CDR3 runs to 15 residues. CDR1 and CDR2 (germline): SGHDN, FVKESK. V was clipped by 3 bases and J by 11 bases; unmatched bases: 11. CDR3 sequence: CASSHGTGGFGKLFF. The CDR3 bases are TGTGCCAGCAGCCATGGGACAGGTGGATTTGGCAAACTGTTTTTT.

The rearrangement joins TRBV29-1 to TRBJ2-7; D remains ambiguous. There are 11 residues in the CDR3. Germline lookup yields CDR1 SQVTM and CDR2 ANQGSEA. Trimming shortened V by 2 bases and J by 5 bases, and 7 bases separated the two germline ends. The CDR3 sequence is CSVEQTHEQYF. The DNA for the CDR3 is TGCAGCGTTGAACAAACCCACGAGCAGTACTTC.

V is TRBV7-9 and J is TRBJ2-7; no firm D call. The CDR3 spans 13 residues. Germline V lookup: CDR1 SEHNR, CDR2 FQNEAQ (reference sequence). Trimming took 6 bases from V and 2 from J, leaving 11 bases between them. The CDR3 coding sequence is TGTGCCAGCAGGTCTGGGCCTGCCTACGAGCAGTACTTC. Protein sequence: CASRSGPAYEQYF. The full variable domain, completed using reference TRBV7-9 and TRBJ2-7, is DTGVSQNPRHKITKRGQNVTFRCDPISEHNRLYWYRQTLGQGPEFLTYFQNEAQLEKSRLLSDRFSAERPKGSFSTLEIQRTEQGDSAMYLCASRSGPAYEQYFGPGTRLTVT.

The chain joins TRBV21-1 to TRBJ2-1; TRBD2, the table's D call, was not compared with the DNA. TRBV21-1 is a recognized pseudogene. This CDR3 region has 16 residues. The CDR3 DNA reads as TGTGCCAGCAGCCAAGGCTCGGGAGGGCCGGGGAATGAGCAGTTCTTC. It yields the protein CASSQGSGGPGNEQFF.

As for this clone: The sample carries other DNA sequences with the same CDR3. The rearrangement links TRBV6-1 to TRBJ2-5; D might be TRBD1 or TRBD2, each matching 5 bases. This CDR3 region has 18 residues. Germline CDR1 and CDR2: MNHNS and SASEGT. V was clipped by 3 bases and J by 1 base, with 21 bases between them. The CDR3 protein is CASSEATWGIVAQETQYF. In nucleotides, the CDR3 is TGTGCCAGCAGTGAGGCAACATGGGGGATCGTAGCCCAAGAGACCCAGTACTTC.

J is TRBJ2-5 and V is TRBV3-1 (or the pseudogene TRBV3-2); 7 nucleotides align to TRBD1. J was trimmed by 4 bases and V by 0 bases; bases with no gene match: 8. The V gene's germline CDR1 is LGHDT and CDR2 YNNKEL (reference sequence). This CDR3 has 16 amino acids. In DNA form, the CDR3 reads TGTGCCAGCAGCCAAGATCTGAGGGGGCGCCCAGAGACCCAGTACTTC. It yields the protein CASSQDLRGRPETQYF.

This sequence joins TRBV24-1 and TRBJ2-1; D is ambiguous. CDR1 is KGHDR and CDR2 is SFDVKD in the germline V gene. V gave up 4 bases and J gave up 9 bases, with 9 bases separating them. The CDR3 extends over 12 amino acids. CDR3 DNA sequence: TGTGCCACCAGTGACGTCCCAGGTGAGCAGTTCTTC. It codes for CATSDVPGEQFF.

This rearrangement joins TRBV5-1 to TRBJ2-1; 9 bases match TRBD1. The CDR3 length is 17 residues. Germline values: CDR1 SGHRS, CDR2 YFSETQ. V lost 5 bases and J lost 8; bases outside the gene matches: 17. The CDR3, as DNA: TGCGCCAGCAGACCCGTCGACACTGGGACAGGGCGGGATGAGCAGTTCTTC. Amino acid sequence: CASRPVDTGTGRDEQFF.

This clone appeared once. The chain recombines TRBV5-1 with TRBJ2-1; TRBD2 might be the D (6 bases). Germline values: CDR1 SGHRS, CDR2 YFSETQ. The CDR3 has 14 residues. V was trimmed by 5 bases and J by 9 bases, leaving 18 bases between them. The CDR3 protein is CASRRDHSSGEQFF. CDR3 DNA: TGCGCCAGCAGGCGGGACCATTCATCCGGTGAGCAGTTCTTC.

The V and J genes are TRBV21-1 and TRBJ1-6. TRBV21-1 is a pseudogene locus. The CDR3 length is 11 residues. The CDR3 here is CARISASPLHF. CDR3 coding DNA: TGTGCCAGAATCTCTGCCTCACCCCTCCACTTT.

This clone was recorded once. The chain is built from TRBV5-1 and TRBJ1-3; 7 positions match TRBD1. CDR3 length equals 14 residues. V lost 7 bases and J lost 4; bases outside the gene matches: 8. Germline V CDR1 and CDR2: SGHRS, YFSETQ. The CDR3 region has the DNA TGCGCCAGCCAACAGGGGTCGACGGGAAACACCATATATTTT. Its protein is CASQQGSTGNTIYF.

The V and J genes are TRBV3-1 (or the pseudogene TRBV3-2) and TRBJ2-2; TRBD1 is a possible D gene (6 bases). The CDR3 has 14 amino acids. Trimming removed 3 bases at V and 8 bases at J, with 13 bases between. CDR1 and CDR2 (germline): LGHDT, YNNKEL (reference sequence). CDR3 in DNA: TGTGCCAGCAGCCAGTACAGGGATCCGGGGGAGCTGTTTTTT. It is translated as CASSQYRDPGELFF.

The V gene is TRBV18, the J gene TRBJ2-3; the match to TRBD2 covers 8 bases. The CDR3 spans 14 residues. V trimming: 3 bases; J trimming: 7 bases; junction bases outside the gene matches: 6. Germline CDR1 KGHSH, CDR2 LQKENI. CDR3 in DNA: TGTGCCAGCTCACCGCCGGGGGGGCGAAATACGCAGTATTTT. This encodes CASSPPGGRNTQYF. Supplemented by reference TRBV18 and TRBJ2-3, the full variable domain reads NAGVMQNPRHLVRRRGQEARLRCSPMKGHSHVYWYRQLPEEGLKFMVYLQKENIIDESGMPKERFSAEFPKEGPSILRIQQVVRGDSAAYFCASSPPGGRNTQYFGPGTRLTVL.

On this clone itself: Different DNA sequences within this sample yield the same CDR3. The V and J genes are TRBV12-3 or TRBV12-4 and TRBJ1-3; the D is unclear. This CDR3 spans 12 amino acids. Trimming left V 2 bases short and J 4 bases short, with 3 bases between. The CDR3 region is CASSLRGNTIYF. The CDR3 nucleotides are TGTGCCAGCAGTTTAAGGGGAAACACCATATATTTT.

The chain employs TRBV3-1 (or the pseudogene TRBV3-2) and TRBJ2-7, with D maybe TRBD2 (5 bases). Trimming pared 0 bases from V and 4 bases from J, leaving 10 bases between. This CDR3 region has 14 residues. Germline V gene sequence: CDR1 LGHDT, CDR2 YNNKEL (reference sequence). Here the CDR3 DNA reads TGTGCCAGCAGCCAAGATCAAGGCGGGTACGAGCAGTACTTC. Translation gives CASSQDQGGYEQYF.

This clone occurred once. The rearrangement joins TRBV28 to TRBJ2-1; 9 bases align to TRBD1. The CDR3 is 15 amino acids. CDR1 is MDHEN, CDR2 SYDVKM, per germline. J gave up 6 bases and V 3 bases, and 6 bases lay outside the gene matches. CDR3 bases: TGTGCCAGCAGTTTTCGACAGGGGGTTGGCAATGAGCAGTTCTTC. This translates into CASSFRQGVGNEQFF.

The rearrangement joins TRBV10-3 to TRBJ2-5, with D perhaps matching TRBD2 (6 bases). The CDR3 extends over 13 amino acids. Trimming cost V 7 bases and J 2 bases, with 11 bases left between them. Per germline, CDR1 ENHRY and CDR2 SYGVKD. CDR3 amino acids: CAIKNGGQETQYF. The CDR3 nucleotides are TGTGCCATCAAAAACGGGGGACAAGAGACCCAGTACTTC.

This clone was observed a handful of times. The V gene is TRBV11-2, the J gene TRBJ2-1; unclear D gene. The CDR3 length is 12 residues. Between the trimmed V and J ends, which lost 5 bases and 7 bases, there was a span of 9 bases. Germline CDR1 SGHAT, CDR2 FQNNGV. The CDR3 sequence: CASSRYGNEQFF. CDR3 bases: TGTGCCAGCAGCAGATACGGAAATGAGCAGTTCTTC.

The V gene is TRBV9, the J gene TRBJ1-6, with TRBD1 identical over 7 bases. Germline values: CDR1 SGDLS, CDR2 YYNGEE. The CDR3 extends over 14 amino acids. V was pared by 2 bases and J by 12 bases, with 8 bases of the junction left unmatched. The CDR3 region has the DNA TGTGCCAGCAGCGTTCAGGGGGGACGGGAACCCCTCCACTTT. Encoded protein: CASSVQGGREPLHF.

The chain carries TRBV6-4 and TRBJ2-1, with D maybe TRBD2 (6 bases). The V end lost 6 bases, the J end lost 3 bases, and 9 bases lay between the germline ends. The length of the CDR3 is 13 residues. The germline gives CDR1 MRHNA, CDR2 SNTAGT. CDR3 residues: CASRGGHYNEQFF. The CDR3 nucleotides are TGTGCCAGCAGGGGAGGACACTACAATGAGCAGTTCTTC.

This sequence joins TRBV3-1 (or the pseudogene TRBV3-2) and TRBJ2-3, with D unclear. Looked up from germline, CDR1 is LGHDT and CDR2 is YNNKEL (reference sequence). V was clipped by 0 bases and J by 4 bases, with 8 bases between them. CDR3 length: 14 amino acids. For the CDR3, the DNA is TGTGCCAGCAGCCAAGATTTGAGTTCAGATACGCAGTATTTT. Its translation is CASSQDLSSDTQYF.

In its sample, this clone was seen once. The J gene is TRBJ1-4, the V gene TRBV2; D remains unclear. The CDR3 has 14 amino acids. Germline-derived CDR1 and CDR2 are SNHLY and FYNNEI. The germline V and J ends were trimmed by 3 bases and 6 bases, with 11 bases remaining between them. CDR3 sequence: CASSDGQADEKLFF. The CDR3 DNA reads TGTGCCAGCAGTGACGGGCAGGCCGATGAAAAACTGTTTTTT. Complete variable domain (other parts from reference TRBV2 and TRBJ1-4): EPEVTQTPSHQVTQMGQEVILRCVPISNHLYFYWYRQILGQKVEFLVSFYNNEISEKSEIFDDQFSVERPDGSNFTLKIRSTKLEDSAMYFCASSDGQADEKLFFGSGTQLSVL.

The chain's CDR3 is CASSQVPGGRYTEAFF. The CDR3 DNA reads TGTGCCAGCAGCCAAGTGCCAGGGGGTAGGTACACTGAAGCTTTCTTT. This chain uses TRBV14 with TRBJ1-1, with 7 bases aligning to TRBD1. Losses at the gene ends were 1 base for V and 3 bases for J; bases not matched to a gene: 8. CDR1 and CDR2 (germline): SGHDN, FVKESK. The CDR3 has 16 residues. Together with reference TRBV14 and TRBJ1-1, the CDR3 gives the full variable domain: EAGVTQFPSHSVIEKGQTVTLRCDPISGHDNLYWYRRVMGKEIKFLLHFVKESKQDESGMPNNRFLAERTGGTYSTLKVQPAELEDSGVYFCASSQVPGGRYTEAFFGQGTRLTVV.

The chain is built from TRBV27 and TRBJ1-1; tentative D call: TRBD1 (5 bases). V lost 0 bases and J lost 0, with 8 bases in between. The CDR3 is made up of 15 amino acids. Per germline, CDR1 MNHEY and CDR2 SMNVEV (reference sequence). The CDR3 spells CASSLSGGVNTEAFF. Here the CDR3 DNA reads TGTGCCAGCAGTTTATCGGGGGGGGTGAACACTGAAGCTTTCTTT.